What follows are 17 T cell receptor beta chains derived from one specimen sequenced in a study of blood T cell repertoires in COVID-19. Repertoires were generated with immunoSEQ multiplex PCR, while TCRdb's copy carries only in-frame clones and drops some. The sample includes 250,000 to 300,000 clones, more than 85% of them seen just once. The sample taken for sequencing was peripheral blood. These receptors all stem from a young man with active or convalescent COVID-19.

This chain links TRBV6-5 with TRBJ2-1, with 10 bases identical to TRBD2. Germline V lookup: CDR1 MNHEY, CDR2 SVGAGI. The J segment lost 4 bases and the V segment lost 6 bases, leaving 6 bases of the junction unmatched. This CDR3 is built from 15 residues. CDR3 nucleotide sequence: TGTGCCAGCAGAAACCTAGCGGGGGCGTACAATGAGCAGTTCTTC. Protein: CASRNLAGAYNEQFF.

This chain connects TRBV2 to TRBJ2-3, with no clear D. Germline CDR1 SNHLY, CDR2 FYNNEI. This CDR3 spans 15 amino acids. V dropped 7 bases and J dropped 0 bases, with 14 bases sitting between them. The CDR3: CASTERPTSTDTQYF. In nucleotides, the CDR3 is TGTGCCAGCACGGAGCGACCCACTAGCACAGATACGCAGTATTTT.

The gene calls are TRBV18 and TRBJ1-2; the D gene is possibly TRBD1 (5 bases). Germline V lookup: CDR1 KGHSH, CDR2 LQKENI. The V gene lost 6 bases and the J gene lost 8 bases, with 19 bases spanning the gap. The CDR3 runs 14 residues. The CDR3, as DNA: TGTGCCAGCTCCCAAACTCAAGGGGTTGAAGGCTACACCTTC. It encodes CASSQTQGVEGYTF.

This sequence joins TRBV10-2 and TRBJ2-7, with TRBD2 identical over 9 bases. V lost 6 bases, J lost 3 bases, and 6 bases stayed unmatched. In germline, CDR1 is WSHSY, CDR2 SAAADI. This CDR3 region has 14 residues. CDR3 nucleotides: TGCGCCAGCAGACGGACTAGCGATTACTACGAGCAGTACTTC. Translating gives CASRRTSDYYEQYF.

This clone was recorded once. This rearrangement joins TRBV19 to TRBJ1-5; tentative D call: TRBD1 (5 bases). Germline values: CDR1 LNHDA, CDR2 SQIVND (reference sequence). Deletions cut 7 bases from V and 0 bases from J, with 16 bases between. This CDR3 comprises 16 residues. The CDR3 DNA reads as TGTGCCAGTACTCTATCGCGGGACCTTAGCAATCAGCCCCAGCATTTT. Encoded protein: CASTLSRDLSNQPQHF.

The V gene is TRBV6-5, the J gene TRBJ2-1; 10 bases are a match to TRBD2. Germline assignment: CDR1 MNHEY and CDR2 SVGAGI. This CDR3 has 14 residues. The junction had 8 bases not matched to a gene; V was cut back by 6 bases and J by 9 bases. CDR3 nucleotides: TGTGCCAGCAGCTTAGCGGGGGGAGTAGGTGAGCAGTTCTTC. It yields the protein CASSLAGGVGEQFF.

This chain connects TRBV5-1 to TRBJ1-3, with 7 bases fitting TRBD1. This CDR3 is 14 amino acids long. Germline V gene lookup returns CDR1 SGHRS and CDR2 YFSETQ. Losses at the gene ends were 8 bases for V and 4 bases for J; bases not matched to a gene: 9. The CDR3 DNA reads TGCGCCAGTAGGACAGGCGGGACGGGAAACACCATATATTTT. Translated, it gives CASRTGGTGNTIYF.

This clone occurred many times. V and J are TRBV28 and TRBJ1-1, with 8 bases lining up with TRBD1. This CDR3 is built from 17 residues. Germline assignment: CDR1 MDHEN and CDR2 SYDVKM. After removal of 6 bases from V and 0 bases from J, the junction contained 12 bases not matched to a gene. The CDR3 nucleotides are TGTGCCAGCAGGATCGGGACAGGTAAAGAAGTGAACACTGAAGCTTTCTTT. Amino acid sequence: CASRIGTGKEVNTEAFF.

This clone was observed a few times. The gene calls are TRBV6-5 and TRBJ1-6; perhaps TRBD1 as D (5 bases). Trimming took off 10 bases at V and 9 bases at J, with 16 bases between the two ends. Per the germline V gene, CDR1 is MNHEY and CDR2 is SVGAGI. This CDR3 region has 13 residues. The CDR3 nucleotides read TGTGCCACCCTAGGGACTTGGGGTTCACCCCTCCACTTT. It yields the protein CATLGTWGSPLHF.

CDR3 residues: CAWSVQLGGHQPQHF. Written as DNA, the CDR3 is TGTGCCTGGAGTGTACAGTTAGGGGGCCATCAGCCCCAGCATTTT. This sequence joins TRBV30 and TRBJ1-5; 7 nucleotides line up with TRBD1. V shed 0 bases and J 5 bases; nucleotides not matched to a gene: 7. The V gene's germline CDR1 is GTSNPN and CDR2 SVGIG (reference sequence). The CDR3 has 15 amino acids.

This clone showed up just once. This sequence joins TRBV11-2 and TRBJ2-6; no clear D. Per the germline V gene, CDR1 is SGHAT and CDR2 is FQNNGV. The ends were cut back, 5 bases at V and 5 bases at J, with 7 bases in the middle. CDR3 length equals 13 residues. The CDR3 DNA follows: TGTGCCAGCAGCAGTAGTAGGGCCAACGTCCTGACTTTC. It encodes CASSSSRANVLTF.

This clone has only one observation. The V and J genes are TRBV19 and TRBJ1-6; no firm D call. Deletions cut 5 bases from V and 6 bases from J, with 5 bases between. The CDR3 runs 12 residues. Per germline, CDR1 LNHDA and CDR2 SQIVND (reference sequence). The CDR3 coding sequence is TGTGCCAGTAGTGTCGGTAATTCACCCCTCCACTTT. Residues: CASSVGNSPLHF.

The rearrangement joins TRBV5-6 to TRBJ2-7, with D perhaps TRBD2 (6 bases). CDR1 is SGHDT, CDR2 YYEEEE, per germline. Trimming left V 0 bases short and J 2 bases short, with 12 bases between. The CDR3 totals 15 residues. The chain's CDR3 is CASSLAGTGAYEQYF. CDR3 nucleotides: TGTGCCAGCAGCTTGGCCGGGACTGGCGCCTACGAGCAGTACTTC.

This clone appeared a single time. The chain joins TRBV5-6 to TRBJ1-1; 8 bases fit TRBD1. With 5 bases clipped from V and 10 bases from J, the junction kept 7 bases outside the gene matches. The germline CDR1 and CDR2 sequences are SGHDT and YYEEEE. The CDR3 spans 12 residues. The CDR3 spells CASSYQGARAFF. CDR3 nucleotide sequence: TGTGCCAGCAGTTACCAGGGGGCGCGAGCTTTCTTT.

V is TRBV29-1 and J is TRBJ2-7; D ambiguous. V gave up 8 bases and J gave up 0 bases, with 11 bases separating them. Germline assignment: CDR1 SQVTM and CDR2 ANQGSEA. There are 12 residues in the CDR3. The CDR3 DNA is TGCAGCACTCAGGCGAGCTCCTACGAGCAGTACTTC. This codes for CSTQASSYEQYF.

The chain has TRBV6-5 and TRBJ1-1; D is unresolved. CDR3 length: 15 amino acids. V shed 1 base and J shed 6 bases, with 15 bases lying between them. Germline V gene lookup returns CDR1 MNHEY and CDR2 SVGAGI. The CDR3 protein is CASSYWGGFGSEAFF. The CDR3 DNA sequence: TGTGCCAGCAGTTACTGGGGAGGATTTGGTTCTGAAGCTTTCTTT.

This clone was seen only a few times. The chain uses TRBV7-2 and TRBJ2-7; D possibly corresponds to TRBD1 (6 bases). Trimming removed 2 bases at V and 5 bases at J, with 13 bases between. Germline V gene sequence: CDR1 SGHTA, CDR2 FQGNSA. The length of the CDR3 is 14 residues. The CDR3 coding sequence is TGTGCCAGCAGCTTATCTCGGACAGAAGACGAGCAGTACTTC. This codes for CASSLSRTEDEQYF.